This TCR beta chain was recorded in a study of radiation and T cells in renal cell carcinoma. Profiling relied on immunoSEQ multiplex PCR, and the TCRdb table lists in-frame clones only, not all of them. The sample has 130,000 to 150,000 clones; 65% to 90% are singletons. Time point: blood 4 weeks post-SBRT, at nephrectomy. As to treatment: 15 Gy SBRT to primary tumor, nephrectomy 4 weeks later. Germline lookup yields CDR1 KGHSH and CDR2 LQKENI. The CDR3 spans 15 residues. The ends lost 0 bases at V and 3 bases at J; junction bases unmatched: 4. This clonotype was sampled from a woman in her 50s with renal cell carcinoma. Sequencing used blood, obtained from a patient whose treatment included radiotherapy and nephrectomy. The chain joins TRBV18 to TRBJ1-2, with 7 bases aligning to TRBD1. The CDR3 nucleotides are TGTGCCAGCTCACCACCCTCTGACAGGGACTATGGCTACACCTTC. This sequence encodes CASSPPSDRDYGYTF.